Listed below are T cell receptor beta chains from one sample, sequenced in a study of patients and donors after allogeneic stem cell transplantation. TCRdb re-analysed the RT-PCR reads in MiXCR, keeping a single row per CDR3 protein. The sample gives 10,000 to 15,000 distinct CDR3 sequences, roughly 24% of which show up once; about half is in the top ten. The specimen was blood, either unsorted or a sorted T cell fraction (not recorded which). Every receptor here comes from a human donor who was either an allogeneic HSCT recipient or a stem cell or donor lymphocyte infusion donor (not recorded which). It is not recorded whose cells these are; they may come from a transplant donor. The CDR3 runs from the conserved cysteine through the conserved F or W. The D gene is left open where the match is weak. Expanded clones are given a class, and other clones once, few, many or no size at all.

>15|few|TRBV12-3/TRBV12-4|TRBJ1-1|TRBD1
TGTGCCAGCAGTTTGAAGGCAGGGGGCTGGTCTGAAGCTTTCTTT
CASSLKAGGWSEAFF
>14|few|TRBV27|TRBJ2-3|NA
TGTGCCAGCAGTTTATACGCCTGGGGAGAAACGCAGTATTTT
CASSLYAWGETQYF
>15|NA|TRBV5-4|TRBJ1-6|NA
TGTGCCAGCAGCTTGACCGACAGGCGGAATTCACCCCTCCACTTT
CASSLTDRRNSPLHF
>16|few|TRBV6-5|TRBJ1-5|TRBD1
TGTGCCAGCAGACCAGGGGGCAGGGGGCGAGGTCAGCCCCAGCATTTT
CASRPGGRGRGQPQHF
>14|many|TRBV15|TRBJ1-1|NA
TGTGCCACCAGCAGGGAGGGACGGAACACTGAAGCTTTCTTT
CATSREGRNTEAFF
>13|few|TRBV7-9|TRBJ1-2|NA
TGTGCCAGCAGCCCTCCAGGCACCTATGGCTACACCTTC
CASSPPGTYGYTF
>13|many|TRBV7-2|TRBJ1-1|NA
TGTGCCAGCAGCTGGGGACAGAACACTGAAGCTTTCTTT
CASSWGQNTEAFF
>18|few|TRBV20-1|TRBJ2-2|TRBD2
TGCAGTGCTGCCAAAACTAGCGGGAGGCTCGCGAACACCGGGGAGCTGTTTTTT
CSAAKTSGRLANTGELFF
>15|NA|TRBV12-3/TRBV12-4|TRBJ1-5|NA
TGTGCCAGCAGAGCAGGGGTGCTGGGCAATCAGCCCCAGCATTTT
CASRAGVLGNQPQHF
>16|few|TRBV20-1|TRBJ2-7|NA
TGCAGTGCTACTTCTTCCGGGGCCCCCGGGGTCCCCGAGCAGTACTTC
CSATSSGAPGVPEQYF
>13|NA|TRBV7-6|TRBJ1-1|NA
TGTGCCAGCAGCTTAGAAGGAGGGACTGAAGCTTTCTTT
CASSLEGGTEAFF
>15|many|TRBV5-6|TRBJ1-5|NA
TGTGCCAGCAGCGCTCAGTGGGCAGGGGATCAGCCCCAGCATTTT
CASSAQWAGDQPQHF
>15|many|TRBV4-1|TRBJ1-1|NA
TGCGCCAGCAGCCAAGCGATGGGGAGTTTAACTGAAGCTTTCTTT
CASSQAMGSLTEAFF
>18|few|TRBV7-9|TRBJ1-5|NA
TGTGCCAGCAGCTTAGACCCATTACGGGGCTATAGCAATCAGCCCCAGCATTTT
CASSLDPLRGYSNQPQHF
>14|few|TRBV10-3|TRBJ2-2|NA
TGTGCCATCAGTACGGACTGGAACACCGGGGAGCTGTTTTTT
CAISTDWNTGELFF
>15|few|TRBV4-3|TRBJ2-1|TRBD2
TGCGCCAGCAGCCAAGAGGCTAGCGGGCACAATGAGCAGTTCTTC
CASSQEASGHNEQFF
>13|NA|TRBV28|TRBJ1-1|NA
TGTGCCAGCAACGAGGGTTTGAACACTGAAGCTTTCTTT
CASNEGLNTEAFF
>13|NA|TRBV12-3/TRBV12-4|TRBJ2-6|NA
TGTGCCAGCAGTTTGGCTGGGGCCAACGTCCTGACTTTC
CASSLAGANVLTF
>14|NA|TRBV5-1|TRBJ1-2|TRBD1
TGCGCCAGCAGCCCCGGGACAGGGGCGGTTGGCTACACCTTC
CASSPGTGAVGYTF
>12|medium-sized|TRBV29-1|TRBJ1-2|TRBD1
TGCAGCGTTGAACGGCAGGGGGATGGCTACACCTTC
CSVERQGDGYTF
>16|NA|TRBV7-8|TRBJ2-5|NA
TGTGCCAGCAGCCCCCCGGGCGGACAGCGGCAAGAGACCCAGTACTTC
CASSPPGGQRQETQYF
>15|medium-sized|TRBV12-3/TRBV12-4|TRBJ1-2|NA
TGTGCCAGCAGTCCGTCGACAGGTTCTAACTATGGCTACACCTTC
CASSPSTGSNYGYTF
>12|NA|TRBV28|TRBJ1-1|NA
TGTGCCAGCAGTTTACGGGCCACTGAAGCTTTCTTT
CASSLRATEAFF
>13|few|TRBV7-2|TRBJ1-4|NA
TGTGCCAGCAGCCTTCCCTATAATGAAAAACTGTTTTTT
CASSLPYNEKLFF
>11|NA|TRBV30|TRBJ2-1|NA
TGTGCCTTGAACTCCTACAATGAGCAGTTCTTC
CALNSYNEQFF
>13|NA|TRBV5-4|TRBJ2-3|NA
TGTGCCAGCAGCCCCGGAGGGACAGATACGCAGTATTTT
CASSPGGTDTQYF
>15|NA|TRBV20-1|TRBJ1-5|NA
TGCAGTGCTAGAGGGGGCGTACAGATCAATCAGCCCCAGCATTTT
CSARGGVQINQPQHF
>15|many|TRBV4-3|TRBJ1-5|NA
TGCGCCAGCAGCCCCGGCAGGGAAAGCAATCAGCCCCAGCATTTT
CASSPGRESNQPQHF
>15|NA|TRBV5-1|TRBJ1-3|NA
TGCGCCAGCAGCGTTGGACCGAACTCTGGAAACACCATATATTTT
CASSVGPNSGNTIYF
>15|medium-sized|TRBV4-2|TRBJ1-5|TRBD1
TGTGCCAGCAGCCCCCATGAGGGGGCAGGTCAGCCCCAGCATTTT
CASSPHEGAGQPQHF
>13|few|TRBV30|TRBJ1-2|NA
TGTGCCTGGCTTGCGGGCAGGACTTATGGCTACACCTTC
CAWLAGRTYGYTF
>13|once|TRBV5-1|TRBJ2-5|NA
TGCGCCAGCAGCTTGCATCGGGAAGAGACCCAGTACTTC
CASSLHREETQYF
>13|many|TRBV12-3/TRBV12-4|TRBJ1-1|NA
TGTGCCAGCAGTTTAGTCGAGAACACTGAAGCTTTCTTT
CASSLVENTEAFF
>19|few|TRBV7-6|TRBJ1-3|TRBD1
TGTGCCAGCAGCTTGGTACCCGGGACAGTGGGTACCTCTGGAAACACCATATATTTT
CASSLVPGTVGTSGNTIYF
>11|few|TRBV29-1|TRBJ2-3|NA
TGCAGCGATTCTAGCACAGATACGCAGTATTTT
CSDSSTDTQYF
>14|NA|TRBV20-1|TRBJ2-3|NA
TGCAGTGCGCTAGCACGAACTAGCACAGATACGCAGTATTTT
CSALARTSTDTQYF
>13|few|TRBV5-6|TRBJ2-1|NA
TGTGCCAGCAGCTTCGGGACCCGCCCAACACAGTTCTTC
CASSFGTRPTQFF
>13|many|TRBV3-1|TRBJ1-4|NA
TGTGCTACGAGGCGGAGGGGAGGTGAAAAACTGTTTTTT
CATRRRGGEKLFF
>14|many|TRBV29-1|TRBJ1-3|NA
TGCAGCGTAGCCCCCCAGGGAAGAGGAAACACCATATATTTT
CSVAPQGRGNTIYF
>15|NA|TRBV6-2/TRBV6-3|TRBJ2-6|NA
TGTGCCAGCAGCCGGACTGCCCCTAGAGCCAACGTCCTGACTTTC
CASSRTAPRANVLTF